The clone carrying this T cell receptor beta chain has ten or more counts. Its target is not known. The use of previously described methods and listed TCR primers produced the bulk TCR libraries. TCRdb reprocessed the PCR reads with MiXCR, giving one entry per CDR3 protein. Seen here are roughly 320,000 distinct CDR3 sequences, about 22% observed once, and the top ten hold around 0.74%. The record originates from a study of molecular identifiers for immune sequencing clone quantification. Study-wide points: Clones that had above 20 RNA copies took up over 99% of effector molecules but under 1% in naive cells. Sharing of a barcode by identical TCR molecules could cause highly expanded clone sizes to be underestimated.

Germline V gene data show CDR1 as SGHTA and CDR2 as FQGTGA. Trimming pared 0 bases from V and 1 base from J, leaving 9 bases between. The CDR3 sequence is 15 residues long. The sorting of naive CD8 T cells used the CD8+CD4-CCR7+CD45RA+ phenotype. This clonotype was obtained from a human donor in good health. Some libraries in this study had Jurkat cell RNA spiked in. The gene calls are TRBV7-3 and TRBJ1-1, with D possibly matching TRBD1 (5 bases). The sequencing sample was made of naive CD8+ T cells from blood, with Jurkat cell RNA spiked in. The subset: FACS-sorted CD8+CD4-CCR7+CD45RA+ naive T cells. The DNA of the CDR3 is TGTGCCAGCAGCTTAACCGGGGCAGCGAACACTGAAGCTTTCTTT. Translating it yields CASSLTGAANTEAFF.